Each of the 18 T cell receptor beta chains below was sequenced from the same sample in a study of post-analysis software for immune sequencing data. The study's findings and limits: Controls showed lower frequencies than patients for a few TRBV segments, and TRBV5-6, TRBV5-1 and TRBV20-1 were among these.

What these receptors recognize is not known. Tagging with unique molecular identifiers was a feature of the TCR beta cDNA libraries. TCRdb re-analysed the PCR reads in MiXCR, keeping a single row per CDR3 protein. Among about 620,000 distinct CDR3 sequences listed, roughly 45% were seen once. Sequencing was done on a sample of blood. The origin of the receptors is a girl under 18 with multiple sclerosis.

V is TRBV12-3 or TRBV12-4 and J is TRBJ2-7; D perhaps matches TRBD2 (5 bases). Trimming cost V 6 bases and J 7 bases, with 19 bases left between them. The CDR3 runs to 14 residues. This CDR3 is CASSLGGAMREQYF. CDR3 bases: TGTGCCAGCAGCCTAGGAGGCGCAATGAGGGAGCAGTACTTC.

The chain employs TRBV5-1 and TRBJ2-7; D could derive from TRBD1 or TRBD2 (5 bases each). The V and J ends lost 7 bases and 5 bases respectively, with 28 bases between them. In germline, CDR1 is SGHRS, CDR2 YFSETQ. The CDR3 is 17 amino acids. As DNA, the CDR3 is TGCGCCAGCGGCCCGGGACCTATTAAAGGACTGGGTCACGAGCAGTACTTC. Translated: CASGPGPIKGLGHEQYF. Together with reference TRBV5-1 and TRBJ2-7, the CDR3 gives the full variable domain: KAGVTQTPRYLIKTRGQQVTLSCSPISGHRSVSWYQQTPGQGLQFLFEYFSETQRNKGNFPGRFSGRQFSNSRSEMNVSTLELGDSALYLCASGPGPIKGLGHEQYFGPGTRLTVT.

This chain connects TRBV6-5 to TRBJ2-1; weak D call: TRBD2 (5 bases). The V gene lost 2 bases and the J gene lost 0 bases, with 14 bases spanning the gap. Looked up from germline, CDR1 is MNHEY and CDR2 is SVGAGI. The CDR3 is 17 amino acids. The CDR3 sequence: CASSYRYRGSSYNEQFF. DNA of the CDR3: TGTGCCAGCAGTTACCGATATCGGGGTAGCTCCTACAATGAGCAGTTCTTC.

CDR3 DNA: TGTGCCAGCAGTTACGTTCCCAGCCTGGTGGGCAATGAGCAGTTCTTC. Translating it yields CASSYVPSLVGNEQFF. The gene calls are TRBV6-5 and TRBJ2-1; D is unresolved. V lost 2 bases and J lost 6, with 17 bases in between. CDR1 and CDR2 from the germline V gene are MNHEY and SVGAGI. The CDR3 runs to 16 residues.

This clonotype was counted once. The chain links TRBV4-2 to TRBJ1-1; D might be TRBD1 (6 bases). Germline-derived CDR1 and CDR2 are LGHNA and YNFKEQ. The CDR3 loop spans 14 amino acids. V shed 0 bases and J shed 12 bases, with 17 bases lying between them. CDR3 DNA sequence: TGTGCCAGCAGCCAAGATAGCCGAGGGGGTTGGACTTTCTTT. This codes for CASSQDSRGGWTFF.

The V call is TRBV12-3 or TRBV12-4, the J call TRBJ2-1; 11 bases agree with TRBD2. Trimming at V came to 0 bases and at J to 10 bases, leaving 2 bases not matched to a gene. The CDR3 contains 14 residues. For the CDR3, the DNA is TGTGCCAGCAGTTTAGCTGCTAGCGGGAGGGAGCAGTTCTTC. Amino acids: CASSLAASGREQFF.

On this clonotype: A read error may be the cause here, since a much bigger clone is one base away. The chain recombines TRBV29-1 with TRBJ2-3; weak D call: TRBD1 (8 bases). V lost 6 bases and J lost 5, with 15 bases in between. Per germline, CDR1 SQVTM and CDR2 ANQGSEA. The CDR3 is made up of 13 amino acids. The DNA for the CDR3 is TGCAGCGTCGCGACAGGGGAGGGAGATACGCAGTATTTT. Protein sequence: CSVATGEGDTQYF.

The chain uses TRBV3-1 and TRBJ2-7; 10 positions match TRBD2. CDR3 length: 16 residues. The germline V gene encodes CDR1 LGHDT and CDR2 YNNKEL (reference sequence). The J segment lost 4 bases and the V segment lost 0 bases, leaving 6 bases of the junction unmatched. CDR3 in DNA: TGTGCCAGCAGCCAAGACCGGCTAGCGGGAGATTACGAGCAGTACTTC. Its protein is CASSQDRLAGDYEQYF.

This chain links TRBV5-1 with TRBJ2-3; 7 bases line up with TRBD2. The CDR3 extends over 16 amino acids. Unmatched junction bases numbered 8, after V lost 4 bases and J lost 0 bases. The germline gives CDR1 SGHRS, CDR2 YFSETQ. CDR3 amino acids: CASSRASGASTDTQYF. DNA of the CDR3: TGCGCCAGCAGCAGAGCTAGCGGAGCTAGCACAGATACGCAGTATTTT.

In DNA, the CDR3 is TGTGCCAGCAGTTTAGCTGCCGGGACAGCCTACTCCTACAATGAGCAGTTCTTC. Translation: CASSLAAGTAYSYNEQFF. The rearrangement joins TRBV27 to TRBJ2-1; 7 bases are shared with TRBD1. Germline V CDR1 and CDR2: MNHEY, SMNVEV (reference sequence). CDR3 length: 18 amino acids. J gave up 0 bases and V 2 bases, and 10 bases lay outside the gene matches.

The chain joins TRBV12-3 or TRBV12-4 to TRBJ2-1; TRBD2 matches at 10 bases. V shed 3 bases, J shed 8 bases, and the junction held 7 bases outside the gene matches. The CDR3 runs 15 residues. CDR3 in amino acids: CASSFWSSGSDEQFF. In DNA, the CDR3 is TGTGCCAGCAGTTTTTGGTCTAGCGGGAGCGATGAGCAGTTCTTC.

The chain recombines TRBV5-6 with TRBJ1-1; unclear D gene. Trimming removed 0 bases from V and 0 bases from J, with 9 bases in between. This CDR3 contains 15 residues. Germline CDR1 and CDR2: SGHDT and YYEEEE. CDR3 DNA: TGTGCCAGCAGCTTGGACGAGACATTGAACACTGAAGCTTTCTTT. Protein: CASSLDETLNTEAFF.

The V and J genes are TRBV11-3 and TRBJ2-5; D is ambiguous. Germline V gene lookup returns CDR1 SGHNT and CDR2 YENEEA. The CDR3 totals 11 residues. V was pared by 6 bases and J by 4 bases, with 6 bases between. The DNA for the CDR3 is TGTGCCAGCAGGTTCCGAGAGACCCAGTACTTC. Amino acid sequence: CASRFRETQYF.

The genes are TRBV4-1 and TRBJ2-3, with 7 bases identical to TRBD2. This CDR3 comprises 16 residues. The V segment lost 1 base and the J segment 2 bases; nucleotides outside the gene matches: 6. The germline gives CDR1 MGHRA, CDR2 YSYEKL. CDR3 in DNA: TGCGCCAGCAGCCAAGGACGGGACTATTCCACAGATACGCAGTATTTT. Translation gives CASSQGRDYSTDTQYF.

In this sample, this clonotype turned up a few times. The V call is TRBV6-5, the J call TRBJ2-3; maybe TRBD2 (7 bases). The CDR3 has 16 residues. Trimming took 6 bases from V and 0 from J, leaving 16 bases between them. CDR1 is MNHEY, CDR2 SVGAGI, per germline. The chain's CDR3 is CASSTGGLTSTDTQYF. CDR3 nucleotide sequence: TGTGCCAGCAGCACGGGGGGCCTAACTAGCACAGATACGCAGTATTTT.

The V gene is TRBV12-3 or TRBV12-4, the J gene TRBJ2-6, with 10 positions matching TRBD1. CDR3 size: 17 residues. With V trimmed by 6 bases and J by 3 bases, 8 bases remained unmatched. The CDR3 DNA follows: TGTGCCAGCAGAGCCGGGACAGGGGCAGGTGGGGCCAACGTCCTGACTTTC. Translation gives CASRAGTGAGGANVLTF.

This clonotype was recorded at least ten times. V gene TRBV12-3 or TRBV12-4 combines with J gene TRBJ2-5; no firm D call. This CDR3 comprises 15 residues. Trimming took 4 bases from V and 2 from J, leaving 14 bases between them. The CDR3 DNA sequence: TGTGCCAGCAGTTCGACTTATCCAGCACAAGAGACCCAGTACTTC. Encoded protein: CASSSTYPAQETQYF.

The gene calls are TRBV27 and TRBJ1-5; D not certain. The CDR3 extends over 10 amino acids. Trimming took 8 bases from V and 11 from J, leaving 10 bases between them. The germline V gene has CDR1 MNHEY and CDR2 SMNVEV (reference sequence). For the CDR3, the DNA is TGTGCCAGCGGGAAAATAACCCAGCATTTT. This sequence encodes CASGKITQHF.